The rows below give T cell receptor beta chains drawn from one sample of a study of blood T cell repertoires in COVID-19. Data came from immunoSEQ multiplex PCR; TCRdb stores just in-frame clones and leaves some out. Of approximately 410,000 clones detected, about nine tenths appear once; the ten largest clones hold around 1.4%. Sample: peripheral blood. The receptor source for this set is a woman aged 25 to 39 with active or convalescent COVID-19. CDR3s include the opening cysteine and the closing phenylalanine or tryptophan. The D gene is left open where the match is weak. Clone size, where shown, is once, few, many, or a class for clones that have expanded.

>TRBV5-4|-|15|TRBJ2-2|TRBD2
CASSPTSGRTGELFF
TGTGCCAGCAGCCCGACTAGCGGGAGGACCGGGGAGCTGTTTTTT
>TRBV5-4|-|13|TRBJ1-1|TRBD1
CASRQGANTEAFF
TGTGCCAGCAGACAGGGGGCCAACACTGAAGCTTTCTTT
>TRBV6-4|once|14|TRBJ1-5|-
CASSKTGNNQPQHF
TGTGCCAGCAGCAAGACAGGAAACAATCAGCCCCAGCATTTT
>TRBV19|-|16|TRBJ2-5|TRBD2
CASSDGLAGVGETQYF
TGTGCCAGTAGTGATGGACTAGCGGGAGTGGGGGAGACCCAGTACTTC
>TRBV9|-|15|TRBJ2-2|TRBD2
CASSRSSGITGELFF
TGTGCCAGCAGCAGGTCTAGCGGGATCACCGGGGAGCTGTTTTTT
>TRBV23-1|-|15|TRBJ1-1|-
CASSLPGGGRTEAFF
TGCGCCAGCAGTCTCCCCGGCGGAGGGCGAACTGAAGCTTTCTTT
>TRBV18|once|15|TRBJ1-1|-
CASSSREGANTEAFF
TGTGCCAGCTCATCCCGAGAGGGAGCGAACACTGAAGCTTTCTTT
>TRBV27|-|13|TRBJ1-2|-
CASTPAGGGGYTF
TGTGCCAGCACCCCTGCGGGCGGTGGGGGCTACACCTTC
>TRBV7-9|-|17|TRBJ2-5|-
CASSLSHRLAEFETQYF
TGTGCCAGCAGCTTGAGCCACCGACTGGCAGAGTTTGAGACCCAGTACTTC
>TRBV18|-|15|TRBJ1-4|TRBD1
CASSLTGTGSEKLFF
TGTGCCAGCTCACTGACCGGGACAGGGAGTGAAAAACTGTTTTTT
>TRBV29-1|-|15|TRBJ1-1|-
CSVERQGFSNTEAFF
TGCAGCGTTGAACGCCAGGGGTTTTCAAACACTGAAGCTTTCTTT
>TRBV6-5|once|14|TRBJ1-1|TRBD1
CASSYSGKGATAFF
TGTGCCAGCAGTTACTCGGGTAAGGGGGCTACAGCTTTCTTT
>TRBV5-5|-|14|TRBJ2-3|-
CASSLGLLQDTQYF
TGTGCCAGCAGCCTGGGACTCCTGCAGGATACGCAGTATTTT
>TRBV27|once|14|TRBJ1-2|-
CASSNRQLNYGYTF
TGTGCCAGCAGTAACCGACAGCTTAACTATGGCTACACCTTC
>TRBV19|-|13|TRBJ2-3|-
CASTAAYTDTQYF
TGTGCCAGTACCGCGGCTTACACAGATACGCAGTATTTT
>TRBV19|-|13|TRBJ1-1|TRBD1
CASRGRTGSEAFF
TGTGCCAGTAGGGGCAGGACAGGGTCTGAAGCTTTCTTT
>TRBV15|-|13|TRBJ1-2|-
CATRVGGGSGYTF
TGTGCCACCAGAGTAGGGGGGGGCTCGGGCTACACCTTC
>TRBV6-5|-|14|TRBJ1-4|-
CASRALGGSEKLFF
TGTGCCAGCAGGGCGTTGGGGGGGAGTGAAAAACTGTTTTTT
>TRBV5-6|-|12|TRBJ1-2|-
CASSAGDYGYTF
TGTGCCAGCAGCGCAGGCGATTATGGCTACACCTTC
>TRBV6-5|-|13|TRBJ2-7|-
CASRGREYYEQYF
TGTGCCAGCAGGGGGCGGGAATACTACGAGCAGTACTTC
>TRBV27|-|14|TRBJ2-7|TRBD2
CASSLHSGGYEQYF
TGTGCCAGCAGTTTACATAGCGGGGGCTACGAGCAGTACTTC
>TRBV6-1|-|16|TRBJ1-3|-
CASSEAPPGSGNTIYF
TGTGCCAGCAGTGAAGCGCCCCCAGGTTCTGGAAACACCATATATTTT
>TRBV11-2|-|16|TRBJ2-1|-
CASSLVGGLSYNEQFF
TGTGCCAGCAGCTTAGTGGGGGGGCTCAGCTACAATGAGCAGTTCTTC
>TRBV5-6|-|16|TRBJ2-7|TRBD2
CASSWGLAEGSHEQYF
TGTGCCAGCAGCTGGGGACTAGCGGAAGGAAGCCACGAGCAGTACTTC
>TRBV25-1|-|14|TRBJ1-2|TRBD1
CASSEGQANYGYTF
TGTGCCAGCAGTGAAGGACAGGCTAACTATGGCTACACCTTC
>TRBV2|-|14|TRBJ1-2|-
CASRGGLLGYGYTF
TGTGCCAGCAGGGGTGGGCTTTTAGGATATGGCTACACCTTC
>TRBV10-3|-|13|TRBJ2-7|TRBD1
CAIKTGGTYEQYF
TGTGCCATTAAGACAGGGGGAACCTACGAGCAGTACTTC
>TRBV10-2|few|11|TRBJ1-2|-
CASSGSYGYTF
TGCGCCAGCTCCGGGAGCTATGGCTACACCTTC
>TRBV7-2|-|15|TRBJ1-2|TRBD1
CASSFGTGTNYGYTF
TGTGCCAGCAGCTTCGGGACAGGGACGAACTATGGCTACACCTTC
>TRBV4-1|-|16|TRBJ2-3|TRBD2
CASSQVGRGGRYTQYF
TGCGCCAGCAGCCAAGTAGGGCGGGGGGGCCGTTATACGCAGTATTTT
>TRBV29-1|once|13|TRBJ1-1|TRBD1
CSARRGADTEAFF
TGCAGCGCCCGCAGGGGGGCGGACACTGAAGCTTTCTTT
>TRBV5-8|-|18|TRBJ1-5|TRBD1
CASSLKGTGKVGDQPQHF
TGTGCCAGCAGCTTGAAGGGGACAGGGAAGGTAGGCGATCAGCCCCAGCATTTT
>TRBV7-6|-|15|TRBJ1-2|-
CASSPKTRPNYGYTF
TGTGCCAGCAGCCCAAAGACACGGCCTAACTATGGCTACACCTTC
>TRBV5-1|-|13|TRBJ2-7|-
CASSLEDTYEQYF
TGCGCCAGCAGCTTGGAAGACACCTACGAGCAGTACTTC
>TRBV6-5|-|12|TRBJ2-1|-
CASSPVGGEQFF
TGTGCCAGCAGTCCCGTAGGAGGAGAGCAGTTCTTC
>TRBV11-2|few|15|TRBJ1-1|TRBD1
CASSLDGTGGTEAFF
TGTGCCAGCAGCTTAGATGGGACAGGGGGCACTGAAGCTTTCTTT
>TRBV12-5|-|12|TRBJ1-5|TRBD1
CASGTGNQPQHF
TGTGCTAGTGGGACAGGGAATCAGCCCCAGCATTTT
>TRBV3-1/TRBV3-2|-|16|TRBJ2-3|TRBD2
CASSQLLAASTDTQYF
TGTGCCAGCAGCCAATTACTAGCGGCTAGCACAGATACGCAGTATTTT
>TRBV4-1|few|13|TRBJ2-7|-
CASSPGQAYEQYF
TGCGCCAGCAGCCCGGGACAAGCCTACGAGCAGTACTTC
>TRBV25-1|-|13|TRBJ2-5|TRBD1
CASRQGGQETQYF
TGTGCCAGCAGACAGGGGGGACAAGAGACCCAGTACTTC
>TRBV6-1|-|14|TRBJ1-2|-
CASSEGPGNYGYTF
TGTGCCAGCAGTGAAGGTCCAGGAAACTATGGCTACACCTTC
>TRBV4-2|-|15|TRBJ2-3|-
CASSSRLGLTDTQYF
TGTGCCAGCAGCTCAAGACTAGGGCTCACAGATACGCAGTATTTT
>TRBV7-9|-|12|TRBJ1-2|-
CASSLRGYGYTF
TGTGCCAGCAGCTTACGGGGGTATGGCTACACCTTC
>TRBV6-5|-|14|TRBJ2-7|-
CASSLQGGYYEQYF
TGTGCCAGCAGCCTCCAAGGCGGCTACTACGAGCAGTACTTC
>TRBV27|once|15|TRBJ1-2|TRBD1
CASSPILTGDYGYTF
TGTGCCAGCAGTCCGATTCTAACAGGGGACTATGGCTACACCTTC
>TRBV12-5|-|15|TRBJ2-3|TRBD2
CASGPTSGAPDTQYF
TGTGCTAGTGGTCCGACTAGCGGGGCCCCCGATACGCAGTATTTT